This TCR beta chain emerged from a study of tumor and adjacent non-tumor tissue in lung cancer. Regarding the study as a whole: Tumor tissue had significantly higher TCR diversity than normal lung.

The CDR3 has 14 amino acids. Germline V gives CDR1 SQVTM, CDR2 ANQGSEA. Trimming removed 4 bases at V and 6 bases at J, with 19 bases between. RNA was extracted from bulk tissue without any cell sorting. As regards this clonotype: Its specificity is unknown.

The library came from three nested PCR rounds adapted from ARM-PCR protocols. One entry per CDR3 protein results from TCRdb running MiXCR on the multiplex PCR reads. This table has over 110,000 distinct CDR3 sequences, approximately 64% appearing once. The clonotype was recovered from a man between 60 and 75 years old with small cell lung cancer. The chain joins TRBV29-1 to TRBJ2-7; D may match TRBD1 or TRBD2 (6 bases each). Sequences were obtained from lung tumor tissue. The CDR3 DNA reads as TGCAGCGTTGTTCATACAGGGAGGAGAGGCGAGCAGTACTTC. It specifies CSVVHTGRRGEQYF.